Each of the 22 T cell receptor beta chains below was sequenced from the same sample in a study of blood T cells in healthy people across ages. A second about 6 to 12 cycle PCR used barcoded and J-beta primers. TCRdb called the 5' RACE reads again in MiXCR, with one record for every CDR3 protein. The table includes under 800,000 distinct CDR3 sequences, around 21% detected once. The sample was blood. The receptors were sampled from an older man in good health.

This chain uses TRBV20-1 with TRBJ1-5; D may be TRBD1 (6 bases). V was shortened by 5 bases and J by 1 base, with 12 bases between the two germline ends. This CDR3 has 14 residues. Germline assignment: CDR1 DFQATT and CDR2 SNEGSKA (reference sequence). The CDR3 region has the DNA TGCAGTGCTTCTCAGGGGTTGAGCAATCAGCCCCAGCATTTT. Protein: CSASQGLSNQPQHF.

CDR3 sequence: CASSSVLSVQFF. CDR3 nucleotides: TGTGCCAGCAGTTCGGTCCTCTCTGTGCAGTTCTTC. The chain is built from TRBV28 and TRBJ2-1; D not certain. The V gene's germline CDR1 is MDHEN and CDR2 SYDVKM. V was clipped by 4 bases and J by 12 bases, with 13 bases between them. The CDR3 length is 12 residues.

This clonotype was observed a handful of times. The CDR3 coding sequence is TGTGCCAGCAGTTACTTCACCGGGACAGAGAACACCGGGGAGCTGTTTTTT. Translation gives CASSYFTGTENTGELFF. The chain couples TRBV6-2 or TRBV6-3 to TRBJ2-2, with 7 bases aligning to TRBD1. V lost 1 base, J lost 1 base, and 6 bases stayed unmatched. Per the germline V gene, CDR1 is MNHEY and CDR2 is SVGEGT. This CDR3 region has 17 residues.

The sample holds many counts of this clonotype. The chain is built from TRBV5-1 and TRBJ2-1, with 7 bases identical to TRBD1. The CDR3 runs 15 residues. Unmatched junction bases numbered 9, after V lost 4 bases and J lost 5 bases. Germline V gene data show CDR1 as SGHRS and CDR2 as YFSETQ. In nucleotides, the CDR3 is TGCGCCAGCAGCCCCCGGACAGGTTACAACAATGAGCAGTTCTTC. Amino acid sequence: CASSPRTGYNNEQFF. The full variable domain, in which reference TRBV5-1 and TRBJ2-1 provide the parts outside the CDR3, is KAGVTQTPRYLIKTRGQQVTLSCSPISGHRSVSWYQQTPGQGLQFLFEYFSETQRNKGNFPGRFSGRQFSNSRSEMNVSTLELGDSALYLCASSPRTGYNNEQFFGPGTRLTVL.

This rearrangement joins TRBV28 to TRBJ2-7; TRBD1 aligns across 7 bases. Germline values: CDR1 MDHEN, CDR2 SYDVKM. V gave up 6 bases and J gave up 3 bases; unmatched junction bases: 5. The CDR3 length is 13 residues. CDR3 coding DNA: TGTGCCAGCAGACCGGGACAGTACTACGAGCAGTACTTC. This sequence encodes CASRPGQYYEQYF.

V gene TRBV5-1 combines with J gene TRBJ2-1, with D unclear. The CDR3 loop spans 12 amino acids. V was trimmed by 0 bases and J by 10 bases, leaving 8 bases between them. Germline CDR1 and CDR2: SGHRS and YFSETQ. The CDR3 reads CASSLEGREQFF. The DNA of the CDR3 is TGCGCCAGCAGCTTGGAGGGTCGGGAGCAGTTCTTC.

This rearrangement joins TRBV5-1 to TRBJ2-2, with D perhaps given as TRBD1 or TRBD2 (5 bases each). V was clipped by 6 bases and J by 1 base, with 13 bases between them. Germline V gives CDR1 SGHRS, CDR2 YFSETQ. This CDR3 contains 15 residues. The CDR3 region is CASNSGPGNTGELFF. In DNA form, the CDR3 reads TGCGCCAGCAACTCGGGGCCAGGGAACACCGGGGAGCTGTTTTTT. Looking up the rest from reference TRBV5-1 and TRBJ2-2 gives the full variable domain: KAGVTQTPRYLIKTRGQQVTLSCSPISGHRSVSWYQQTPGQGLQFLFEYFSETQRNKGNFPGRFSGRQFSNSRSEMNVSTLELGDSALYLCASNSGPGNTGELFFGEGSRLTVL.

This rearrangement joins TRBV11-2 to TRBJ2-7; 8 bases agree with TRBD1. This CDR3 spans 14 amino acids. Germline V lookup: CDR1 SGHAT, CDR2 FQNNGV. Trimming cost V 2 bases and J 5 bases; bases outside gene matches: 5. The CDR3 nucleotides are TGTGCCAGCAGCTTACGACAGGGGCTCCACGAGCAGTACTTC. This sequence encodes CASSLRQGLHEQYF.

This clonotype has more than one count but fewer than ten. The CDR3 DNA reads TGTGCCAGCAGCTTGGTGGAGCGTGAGCAGTTCTTC. This sequence encodes CASSLVEREQFF. V gene TRBV5-5 combines with J gene TRBJ2-1, with unresolved D. V was trimmed by 0 bases and J by 9 bases, leaving 7 bases between them. CDR1 is SGHKS, CDR2 YYEKEE, per germline (reference sequence). This CDR3 has 12 residues.

The table lists this clonotype with a few counts. At one end, the junction sequence differs from germline, possibly due to a read error. The V and J genes are TRBV6-1 and TRBJ2-5; 10 bases are a match to TRBD1. Germline values: CDR1 MNHNS, CDR2 SASEGT. The CDR3 spans 14 residues. The CDR3 nucleotides read TGTGCCAGCAGTCGGAGACAGGGGGCAGAGGCCCAGTACTTC. It yields the protein CASSRRQGAEAQYF.

The sample holds a few counts of this clonotype. The chain carries TRBV11-2 and TRBJ2-2; TRBD1 matches 8 bases. Germline assignment: CDR1 SGHAT and CDR2 FQNNGV. CDR3 length: 16 residues. The trim removed 4 bases at V and 7 bases at J, leaving 11 bases unmatched. CDR3 bases: TGTGCCAGCAGCTCAATGCTCGACAGGGGAGGCGGGGAGCTGTTTTTT. This sequence encodes CASSSMLDRGGGELFF.

This clonotype was seen only a few times. The genes are TRBV5-5 and TRBJ2-1; TRBD2 agrees at 13 bases. V lost 3 bases and J lost 6; bases outside the gene matches: 6. The CDR3 covers 16 residues. Per the germline V gene, CDR1 is SGHKS and CDR2 is YYEKEE (reference sequence). As DNA, the CDR3 is TGTGCCAGCAGCTCCCGGACTAGCGGGAGTGTCAATGAGCAGTTCTTC. Its protein product is CASSSRTSGSVNEQFF. Drawing the rest from reference TRBV5-5 and TRBJ2-1, the complete variable domain is DAGVTQSPTHLIKTRGQQVTLRCSPISGHKSVSWYQQVLGQGPQFIFQYYEKEERGRGNFPDRFSARQFPNYSSELNVNALLLGDSALYLCASSSRTSGSVNEQFFGPGTRLTVL.

This clonotype was counted ten times or more. V usage is TRBV18 and J usage is TRBJ2-1; D is perhaps TRBD1 or TRBD2 (5 bases each). V dropped 3 bases and J dropped 6 bases, with 15 bases sitting between them. Germline V lookup: CDR1 KGHSH, CDR2 LQKENI. This CDR3 spans 15 amino acids. The CDR3 DNA follows: TGTGCCAGCTCACCGAAGCAGGTTGGGGGCAATGAGCAGTTCTTC. Translation: CASSPKQVGGNEQFF.

This clonotype was seen only a few times. The rearrangement uses TRBV6-4 and TRBJ2-7; D gene uncertain. CDR1 is MRHNA and CDR2 is SNTAGT in the germline V gene. The V end lost 11 bases, the J end lost 4 bases, and 18 bases lay between the germline ends. The CDR3 is 13 amino acids. The DNA for the CDR3 is TGTGCCGGGTTGGTTAGTCCTCATTACGAGCAGTACTTC. Protein product: CAGLVSPHYEQYF.

The J gene is TRBJ2-1, the V gene TRBV28; D might be TRBD2 (6 bases). Germline assignment: CDR1 MDHEN and CDR2 SYDVKM. The CDR3 loop spans 13 amino acids. The V gene lost 3 bases and the J gene lost 9 bases, with 12 bases spanning the gap. The CDR3 DNA reads as TGTGCCAGCAGTTTTACGGGAGTCAGTGAGCAGTTCTTC. It codes for CASSFTGVSEQFF.

As regards this clonotype: Given a much more abundant clone one base away, this may be a read error. The chain has TRBV2 and TRBJ1-5; a weak D match, TRBD1 (5 bases). CDR1 and CDR2 from the germline V gene are SNHLY and FYNNEI. There are 15 residues in the CDR3. The CDR3 region has the DNA TGTGCCAGCAGTGCCCAGGGTTCTAGCGATCAGCCCCAGCATTTT. Translated: CASSAQGSSDQPQHF.

The chain is built from TRBV19 and TRBJ2-2; D possibly corresponds to TRBD2 (5 bases). Germline-derived CDR1 and CDR2 are LNHDA and SQIVND (reference sequence). The CDR3 has 14 residues. Deletions cut 10 bases from V and 7 bases from J, with 19 bases between. This CDR3 is CATDRARGDGELFF. The CDR3 bases are TGTGCCACAGACCGGGCCCGGGGTGACGGGGAGCTGTTTTTT.

This clonotype was counted a few times. One junction end does not reproduce the germline sequence, and a read error may be involved. The chain couples TRBV20-1 to TRBJ2-2, with D unresolved. This CDR3 spans 13 amino acids. Germline CDR1 is DFQATT and CDR2 is SNEGSKA (reference sequence). CDR3 nucleotides: TGCAGTGCTAGAAGCAGTAACATCGGGGAGCTGTTTTTT. It encodes CSARSSNIGELFF.

The chain couples TRBV20-1 to TRBJ2-5; 16 positions match TRBD2. TRBJ2-7 matches the DNA end more closely, so the J call is doubtful. The CDR3 runs to 16 residues. Germline assignment: CDR1 DFQATT and CDR2 SNEGSKA (reference sequence). CDR3 bases: TGCAGTGCTAGTATGGGACTAGCGGGAGGGACTTACGAGCAGTACTTC. This sequence encodes CSASMGLAGGTYEQYF.

This clonotype was counted a few times. This chain links TRBV20-1 with TRBJ2-2; D ambiguous. With 2 bases removed from V and 0 bases from J, the gap between germline ends came to 7 bases. Germline V gene lookup returns CDR1 DFQATT and CDR2 SNEGSKA (reference sequence). This CDR3 comprises 14 residues. The CDR3 sequence: CSARFSTNTGELFF. The CDR3 nucleotides read TGCAGTGCTAGATTCAGCACGAACACCGGGGAGCTGTTTTTT.

The chain uses TRBV10-3 and TRBJ2-6, with a weak D call TRBD2 (5 bases). Trimming left V 5 bases short and J 2 bases short, with 10 bases between. Germline V gene data show CDR1 as ENHRY and CDR2 as SYGVKD. The CDR3 is 15 residues long. CDR3 sequence: CAISKGSTGANVLTF. In nucleotides, the CDR3 is TGTGCCATCAGTAAAGGGAGTACTGGGGCCAACGTCCTGACTTTC.

This clonotype was found a few times. The gene calls are TRBV14 and TRBJ2-1; 8 bases are a match to TRBD2. The V segment lost 0 bases and the J segment 4 bases; nucleotides outside the gene matches: 8. The CDR3 sequence is 17 residues long. Germline CDR1 is SGHDN and CDR2 is FVKESK. CDR3 sequence: CASSQDVGSGTYNEQFF. The CDR3 region has the DNA TGTGCCAGCAGCCAAGACGTGGGTAGCGGGACGTACAATGAGCAGTTCTTC. The full variable domain, with the rest looked up from reference TRBV14 and TRBJ2-1, is EAGVTQFPSHSVIEKGQTVTLRCDPISGHDNLYWYRRVMGKEIKFLLHFVKESKQDESGMPNNRFLAERTGGTYSTLKVQPAELEDSGVYFCASSQDVGSGTYNEQFFGPGTRLTVL.